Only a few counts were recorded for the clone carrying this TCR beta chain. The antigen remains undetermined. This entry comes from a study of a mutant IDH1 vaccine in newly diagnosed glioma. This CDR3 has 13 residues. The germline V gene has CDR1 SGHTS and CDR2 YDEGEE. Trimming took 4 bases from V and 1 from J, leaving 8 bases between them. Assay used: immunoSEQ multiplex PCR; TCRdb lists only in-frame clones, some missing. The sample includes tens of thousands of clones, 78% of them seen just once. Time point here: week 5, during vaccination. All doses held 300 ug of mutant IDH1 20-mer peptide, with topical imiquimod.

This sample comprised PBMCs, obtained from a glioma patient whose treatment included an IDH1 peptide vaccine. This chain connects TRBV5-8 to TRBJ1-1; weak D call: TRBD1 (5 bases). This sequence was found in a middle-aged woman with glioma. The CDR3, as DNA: TGTGCCAGCAGCAGGGACGGGAACACTGAAGCTTTCTTT. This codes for CASSRDGNTEAFF.